This TCR beta chain was obtained from a study of cytomegalovirus exposure and HLA in healthy donors. This CDR3 contains 15 residues. CDR1 is MNHEY, CDR2 SMNVEV, per germline (reference sequence). Deletions cut 6 bases from V and 0 bases from J, with 11 bases between. Use of 60 Vbeta and 13 Jbeta primers characterized the PCR. Clones were sequenced by immunoSEQ multiplex PCR, and TCRdb holds only the in-frame ones, with some missing. This sample carries approximately 93,000 clones, approximately 80% of them seen once, and the ten largest clones take roughly 3%. The specimen sequenced was PBMCs. The rearrangement links TRBV27 to TRBJ2-2, with D possibly being TRBD2 (6 bases). The TCR originated in a woman aged 35 to 49 in good health and CMV-seronegative. The CDR3 DNA follows: TGTGCCAGCAGAATGGGGACTGCGAACACCGGGGAGCTGTTTTTT. It encodes CASRMGTANTGELFF.